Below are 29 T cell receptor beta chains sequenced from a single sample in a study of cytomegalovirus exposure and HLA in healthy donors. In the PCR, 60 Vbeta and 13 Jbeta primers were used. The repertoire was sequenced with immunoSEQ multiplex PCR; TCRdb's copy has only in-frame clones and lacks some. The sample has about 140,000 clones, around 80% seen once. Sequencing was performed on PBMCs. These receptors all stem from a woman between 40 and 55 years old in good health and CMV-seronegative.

CDR3 in amino acids: CASSSGDRENGYTF. The DNA of the CDR3 is TGTGCCAGCAGCTCGGGGGACAGGGAAAATGGCTACACCTTC. V and J are TRBV7-9 and TRBJ1-2; 9 nucleotides line up with TRBD1. This CDR3 spans 14 amino acids. Germline V gene data show CDR1 as SEHNR and CDR2 as FQNEAQ (reference sequence). J lost 6 bases, V lost 4 bases, and 6 bases had no gene match.

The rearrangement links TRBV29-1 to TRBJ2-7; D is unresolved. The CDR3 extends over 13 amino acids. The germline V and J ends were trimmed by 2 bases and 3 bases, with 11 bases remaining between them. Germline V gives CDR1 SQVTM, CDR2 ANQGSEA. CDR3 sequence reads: CSVEKSLGYEQYF. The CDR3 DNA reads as TGCAGCGTTGAAAAAAGTCTAGGCTACGAGCAGTACTTC.

CDR3 protein: CASSSRDREFF. For the CDR3, the DNA is TGTGCCAGCAGTTCCCGGGACAGAGAGTTCTTC. This chain connects TRBV28 to TRBJ2-1; 7 nucleotides align to TRBD1. The CDR3 has 11 residues. The germline V gene encodes CDR1 MDHEN and CDR2 SYDVKM. With 4 bases clipped from V and 14 bases from J, the junction kept 5 bases outside the gene matches.

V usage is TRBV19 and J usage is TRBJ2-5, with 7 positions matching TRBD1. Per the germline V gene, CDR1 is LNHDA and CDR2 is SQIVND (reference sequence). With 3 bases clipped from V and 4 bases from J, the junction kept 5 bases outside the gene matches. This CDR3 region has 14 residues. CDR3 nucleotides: TGTGCCAGTAGTATGCCCGCAGGGGGAGAGACCCAGTACTTC. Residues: CASSMPAGGETQYF. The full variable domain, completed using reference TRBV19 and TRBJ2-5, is DGGITQSPKYLFRKEGQNVTLSCEQNLNHDAMYWYRQDPGQGLRLIYYSQIVNDFQKGDIAEGYSVSREKKESFPLTVTSAQKNPTAFYLCASSMPAGGETQYFGPGTRLLVL.

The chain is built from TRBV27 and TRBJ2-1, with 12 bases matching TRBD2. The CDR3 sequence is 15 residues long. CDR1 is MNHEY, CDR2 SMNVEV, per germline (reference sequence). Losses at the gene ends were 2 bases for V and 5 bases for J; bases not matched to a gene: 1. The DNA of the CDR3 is TGTGCCAGCAGTTTACTAGCGGGAGGGGACAATGAGCAGTTCTTC. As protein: CASSLLAGGDNEQFF.

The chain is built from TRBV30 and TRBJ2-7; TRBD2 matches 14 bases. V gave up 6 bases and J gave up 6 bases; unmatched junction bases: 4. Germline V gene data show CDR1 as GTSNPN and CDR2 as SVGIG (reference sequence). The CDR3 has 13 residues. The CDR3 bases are TGTGCCTGTCAGGGACTAGCGGGAGCCGAGCAGTACTTC. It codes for CACQGLAGAEQYF.

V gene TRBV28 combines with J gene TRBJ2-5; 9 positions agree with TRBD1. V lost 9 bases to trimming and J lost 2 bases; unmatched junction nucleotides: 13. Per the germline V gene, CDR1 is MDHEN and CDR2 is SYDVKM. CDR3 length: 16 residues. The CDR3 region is CASQRLGTGRQETQYF. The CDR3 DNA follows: TGTGCCAGTCAGCGCTTAGGGACAGGGCGACAAGAGACCCAGTACTTC.

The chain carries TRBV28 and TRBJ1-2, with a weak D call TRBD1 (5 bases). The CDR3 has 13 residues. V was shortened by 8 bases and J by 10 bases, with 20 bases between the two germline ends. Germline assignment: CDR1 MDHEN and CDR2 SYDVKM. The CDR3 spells CASGTLGTRDYTF. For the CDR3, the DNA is TGTGCCAGCGGGACCCTTGGGACTCGTGACTACACCTTC.

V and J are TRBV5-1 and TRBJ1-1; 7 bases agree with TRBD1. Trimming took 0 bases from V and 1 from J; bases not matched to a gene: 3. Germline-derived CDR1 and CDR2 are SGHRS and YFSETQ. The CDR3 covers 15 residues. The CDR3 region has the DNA TGCGCCAGCAGCTTGGAGGGGGCCCCGAACACTGAAGCTTTCTTT. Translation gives CASSLEGAPNTEAFF.

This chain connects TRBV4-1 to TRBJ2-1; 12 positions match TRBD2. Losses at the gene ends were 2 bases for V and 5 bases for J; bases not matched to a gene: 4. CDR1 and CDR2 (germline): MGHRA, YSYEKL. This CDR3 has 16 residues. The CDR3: CASSQRLAGVNNEQFF. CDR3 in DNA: TGCGCCAGCAGCCAAAGACTAGCGGGAGTGAACAATGAGCAGTTCTTC.

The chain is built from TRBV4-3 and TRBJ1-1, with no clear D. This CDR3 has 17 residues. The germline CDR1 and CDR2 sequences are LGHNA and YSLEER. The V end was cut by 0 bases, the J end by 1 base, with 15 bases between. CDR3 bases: TGCGCCAGCAGCCAAGACCCCCTGGGGAGCGAGAACACTGAAGCTTTCTTT. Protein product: CASSQDPLGSENTEAFF.

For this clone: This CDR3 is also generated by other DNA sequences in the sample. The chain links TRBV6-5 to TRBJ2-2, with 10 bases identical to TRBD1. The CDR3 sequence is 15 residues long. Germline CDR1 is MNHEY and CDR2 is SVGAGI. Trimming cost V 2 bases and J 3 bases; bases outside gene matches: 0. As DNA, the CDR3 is TGTGCCAGCAGTTACGGACAGGGGGACACCGGGGAGCTGTTTTTT. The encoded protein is CASSYGQGDTGELFF.

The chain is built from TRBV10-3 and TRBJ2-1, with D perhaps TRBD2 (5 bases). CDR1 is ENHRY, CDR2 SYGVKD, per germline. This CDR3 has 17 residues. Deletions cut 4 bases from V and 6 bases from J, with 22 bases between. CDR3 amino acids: CAISGAVDYTLLNEQFF. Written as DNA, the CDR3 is TGTGCCATCAGTGGCGCGGTAGACTATACCCTCCTCAATGAGCAGTTCTTC.

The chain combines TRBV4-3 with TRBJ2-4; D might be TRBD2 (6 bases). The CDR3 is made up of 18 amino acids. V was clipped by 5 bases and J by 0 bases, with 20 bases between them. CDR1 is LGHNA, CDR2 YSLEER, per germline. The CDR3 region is CASSRASGVGLAKNIQYF. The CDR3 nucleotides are TGCGCCAGCAGCAGAGCGTCGGGAGTGGGGCTAGCCAAAAACATTCAGTACTTC.

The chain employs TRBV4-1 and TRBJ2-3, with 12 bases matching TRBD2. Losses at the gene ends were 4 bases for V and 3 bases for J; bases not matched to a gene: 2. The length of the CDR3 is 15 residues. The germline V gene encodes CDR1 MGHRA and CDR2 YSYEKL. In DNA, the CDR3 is TGCGCCAGCAGCCGGACTAGCGGGAAGACAGATACGCAGTATTTT. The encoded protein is CASSRTSGKTDTQYF.

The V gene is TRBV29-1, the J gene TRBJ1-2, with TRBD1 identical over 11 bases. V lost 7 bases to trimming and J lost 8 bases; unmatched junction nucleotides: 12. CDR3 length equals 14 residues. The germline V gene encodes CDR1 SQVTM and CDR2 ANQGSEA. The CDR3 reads CSAIPGQGGGGYTF. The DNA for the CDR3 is TGCAGCGCAATTCCGGGACAGGGGGGGGGAGGCTACACCTTC.

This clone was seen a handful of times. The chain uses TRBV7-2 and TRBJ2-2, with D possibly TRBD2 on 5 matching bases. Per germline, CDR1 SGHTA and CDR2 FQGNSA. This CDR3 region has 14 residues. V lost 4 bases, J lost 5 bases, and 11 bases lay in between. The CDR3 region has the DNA TGTGCCAGCAGCTATCGGACGGGAACCGGGGAGCTGTTTTTT. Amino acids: CASSYRTGTGELFF.

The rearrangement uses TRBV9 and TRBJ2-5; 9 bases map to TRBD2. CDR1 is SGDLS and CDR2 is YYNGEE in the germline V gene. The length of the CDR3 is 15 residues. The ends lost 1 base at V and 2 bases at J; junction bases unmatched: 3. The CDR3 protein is CASSVSAGGQETQYF. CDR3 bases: TGTGCCAGCAGCGTATCAGCGGGAGGACAAGAGACCCAGTACTTC.

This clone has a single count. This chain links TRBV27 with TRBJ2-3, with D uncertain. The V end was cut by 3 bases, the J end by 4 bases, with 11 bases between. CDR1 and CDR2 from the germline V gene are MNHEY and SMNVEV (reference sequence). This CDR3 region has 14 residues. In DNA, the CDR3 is TGTGCCAGCAGTTTTGGCCCGGCGGCAGATACGCAGTATTTT. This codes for CASSFGPAADTQYF.

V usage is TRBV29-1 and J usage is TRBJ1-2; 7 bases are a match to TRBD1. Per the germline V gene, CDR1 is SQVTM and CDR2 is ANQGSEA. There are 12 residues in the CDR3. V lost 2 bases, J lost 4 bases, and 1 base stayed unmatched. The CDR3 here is CSVEQGGYGYTF. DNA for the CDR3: TGCAGCGTTGAACAGGGGGGCTATGGCTACACCTTC.

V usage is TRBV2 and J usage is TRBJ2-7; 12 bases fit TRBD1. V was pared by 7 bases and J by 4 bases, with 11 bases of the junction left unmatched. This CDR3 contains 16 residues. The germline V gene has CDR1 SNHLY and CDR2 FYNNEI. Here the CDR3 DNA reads TGTGCCAGCAACGGGGGCGAGGGACAGGGGGCGTACGAGCAGTACTTC. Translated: CASNGGEGQGAYEQYF. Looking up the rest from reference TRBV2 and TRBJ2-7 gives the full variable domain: EPEVTQTPSHQVTQMGQEVILRCVPISNHLYFYWYRQILGQKVEFLVSFYNNEISEKSEIFDDQFSVERPDGSNFTLKIRSTKLEDSAMYFCASNGGEGQGAYEQYFGPGTRLTVT.

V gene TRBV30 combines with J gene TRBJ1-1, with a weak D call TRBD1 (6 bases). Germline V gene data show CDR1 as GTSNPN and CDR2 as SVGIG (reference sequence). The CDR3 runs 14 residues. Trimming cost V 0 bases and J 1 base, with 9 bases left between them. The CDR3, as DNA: TGTGCCTGGAGTGTGCAGGGGAGGAACACTGAAGCTTTCTTT. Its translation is CAWSVQGRNTEAFF.

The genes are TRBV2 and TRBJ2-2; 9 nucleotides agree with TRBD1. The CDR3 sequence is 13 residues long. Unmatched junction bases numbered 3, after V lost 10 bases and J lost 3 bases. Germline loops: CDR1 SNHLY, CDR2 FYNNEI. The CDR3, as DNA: TGTGCCAAACAGGGGGCGGACACCGGGGAGCTGTTTTTT. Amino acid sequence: CAKQGADTGELFF.

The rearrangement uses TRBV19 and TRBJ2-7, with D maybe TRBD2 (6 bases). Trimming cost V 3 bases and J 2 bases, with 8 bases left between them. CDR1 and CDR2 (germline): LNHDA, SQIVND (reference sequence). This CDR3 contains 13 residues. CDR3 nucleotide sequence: TGTGCCAGTAGTATCGGGAGTCCCTACGAGCAGTACTTC. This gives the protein CASSIGSPYEQYF.

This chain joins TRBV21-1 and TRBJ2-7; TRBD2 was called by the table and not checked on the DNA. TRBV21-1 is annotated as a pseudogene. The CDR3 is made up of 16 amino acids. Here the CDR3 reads CASSKGLAGNLDEQYF. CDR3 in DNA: TGTGCCAGCTCCAAGGGACTAGCGGGAAACCTGGACGAGCAGTACTTC.

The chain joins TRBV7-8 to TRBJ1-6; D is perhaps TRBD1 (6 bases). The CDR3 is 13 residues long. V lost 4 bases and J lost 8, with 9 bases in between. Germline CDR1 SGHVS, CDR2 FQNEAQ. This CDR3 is CASSSNRDSPLHF. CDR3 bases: TGTGCCAGCAGCTCAAACAGGGATTCACCCCTCCACTTT.

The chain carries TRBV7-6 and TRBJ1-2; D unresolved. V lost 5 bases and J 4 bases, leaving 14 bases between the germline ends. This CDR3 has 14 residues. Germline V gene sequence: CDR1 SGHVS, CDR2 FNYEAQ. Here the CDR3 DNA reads TGTGCCAGCAGCCCAGACCGGGATCTCTATGGCTACACCTTC. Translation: CASSPDRDLYGYTF.

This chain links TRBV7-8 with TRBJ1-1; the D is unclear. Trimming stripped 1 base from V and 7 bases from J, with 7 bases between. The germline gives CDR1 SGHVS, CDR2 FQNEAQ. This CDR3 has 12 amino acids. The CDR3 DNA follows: TGTGCCAGCAGCTTAGAAAGAGATGAAGCTTTCTTT. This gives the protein CASSLERDEAFF.

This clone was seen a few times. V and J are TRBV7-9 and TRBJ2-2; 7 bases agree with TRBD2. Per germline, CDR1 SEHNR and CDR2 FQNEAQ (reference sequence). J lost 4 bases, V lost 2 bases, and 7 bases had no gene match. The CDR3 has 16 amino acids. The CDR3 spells CASSLTRERFTGELFF. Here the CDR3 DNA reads TGTGCCAGCAGCTTAACGCGGGAGAGGTTCACCGGGGAGCTGTTTTTT.